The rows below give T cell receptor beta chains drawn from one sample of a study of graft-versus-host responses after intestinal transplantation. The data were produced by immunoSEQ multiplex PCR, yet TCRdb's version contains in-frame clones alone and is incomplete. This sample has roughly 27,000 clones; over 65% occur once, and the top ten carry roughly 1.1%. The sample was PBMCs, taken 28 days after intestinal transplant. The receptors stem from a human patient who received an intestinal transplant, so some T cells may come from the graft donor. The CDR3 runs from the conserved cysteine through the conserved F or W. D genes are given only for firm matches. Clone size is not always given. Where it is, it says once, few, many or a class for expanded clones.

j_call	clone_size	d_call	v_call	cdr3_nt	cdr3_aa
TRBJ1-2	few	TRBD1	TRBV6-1	TGTGCCAGCAGTCGACAGGGGGGGAACTACACCTTC	CASSRQGGNYTF
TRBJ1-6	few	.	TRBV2	TGTGCCAGCAGTGACGGTCGGCTGAGCTCCTATAATTCACCCCTCCACTTT	CASSDGRLSSYNSPLHF
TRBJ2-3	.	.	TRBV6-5	TGTGCCAGCAGTTACGCCGCAGGGGGGGCCTACGATACGCAGTATTTT	CASSYAAGGAYDTQYF
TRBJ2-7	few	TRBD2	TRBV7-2	TGTGCCAGCAGCTTAGCTCGGGGACTAGCGGGGGTTCCGAGCTCCTACGAGCAGTACTTC	CASSLARGLAGVPSSYEQYF
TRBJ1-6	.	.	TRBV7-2	TGTGCCAGCAGTCATACGACGGGGGATCCTAATTCACCCCTCCACTTT	CASSHTTGDPNSPLHF
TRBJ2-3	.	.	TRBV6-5	TGTGCCAGCAGTCCCGAATCGCTAGCTACGCAGTATTTT	CASSPESLATQYF
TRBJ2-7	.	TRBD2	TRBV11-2	TGTGCCAGCAGCTTAGGGACTAGCGGTAGTAGGCCCTACGAGCAGTACTTC	CASSLGTSGSRPYEQYF
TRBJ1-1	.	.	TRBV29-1	TGCAGCGCCCACAAGGGACAGAACACTGAAGCTTTCTTT	CSAHKGQNTEAFF
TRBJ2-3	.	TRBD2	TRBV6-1	TGTGCCAGCAACCGGGGGGGGCAAGATACGCAGTATTTT	CASNRGGQDTQYF
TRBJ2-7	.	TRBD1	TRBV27	TGTGCCAGCAGTGCCGGGACAGGGATATACGAGCAGTACTTC	CASSAGTGIYEQYF
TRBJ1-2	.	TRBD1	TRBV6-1	TGTGCCAGCATTAACAGGGGCCCCACCTATGGCTACACCTTC	CASINRGPTYGYTF
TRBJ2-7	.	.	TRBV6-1	TGTGCCAGCAGTGTACACTTGGGGCAGTACTTC	CASSVHLGQYF
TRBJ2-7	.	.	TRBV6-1	TGTGCCAGCAGATGGGTTACCGGTAGCGACGAGCAGTACTTC	CASRWVTGSDEQYF
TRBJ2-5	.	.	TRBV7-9	TGTGCCAGCAGCTTGGGGGGGCGAGAGACCCAGTACTTC	CASSLGGRETQYF
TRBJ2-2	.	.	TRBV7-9	TGTGCCAGCAGCCCCATACGGGGGACAGCCAACACCGGGGAGCTGTTTTTT	CASSPIRGTANTGELFF
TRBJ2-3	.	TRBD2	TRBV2	TGTGCCAGCAGTGAGACTAGCGGCCGCACAGATACGCAGTATTTT	CASSETSGRTDTQYF
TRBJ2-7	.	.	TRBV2	TGTGCCAGCAGTGACTCCAGGGTACTCCCTCCTTACGAGCAGTACTTC	CASSDSRVLPPYEQYF
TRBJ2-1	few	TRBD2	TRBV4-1	TGCGCCAGCAGCCAAGAGAGCGGGGCGGGGGATGAGCAGTTCTTC	CASSQESGAGDEQFF
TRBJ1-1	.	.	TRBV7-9	TGTGCCAGCAGCTTAGGGACAGTGAACACTGAAGCTTTCTTT	CASSLGTVNTEAFF
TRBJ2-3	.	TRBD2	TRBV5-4	TGTGCCAGCAGCAAACTAGCGGGGGGGCCAGATACGCAGTATTTT	CASSKLAGGPDTQYF
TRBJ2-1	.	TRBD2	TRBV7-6	TGTGCCAGCAGCTTCGGACTAGCGGGGAGCTCCTACAATGAGCAGTTCTTC	CASSFGLAGSSYNEQFF
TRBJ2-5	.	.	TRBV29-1	TGCAGCACGAGGACTGCGCAAGAGACCCAGTACTTC	CSTRTAQETQYF
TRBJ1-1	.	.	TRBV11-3	TGTGCCAGCAGCCCGCCCGCGACTGAAGCTTTCTTT	CASSPPATEAFF
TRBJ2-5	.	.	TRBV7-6	TGTGCCAGCAGCTTAGCAGACTATGGGGAGACCCAGTACTTC	CASSLADYGETQYF
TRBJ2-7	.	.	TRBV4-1	TGCGCCAGCAGCCAGGGTGTTGGGGGCCAACACGAGCAGTACTTC	CASSQGVGGQHEQYF